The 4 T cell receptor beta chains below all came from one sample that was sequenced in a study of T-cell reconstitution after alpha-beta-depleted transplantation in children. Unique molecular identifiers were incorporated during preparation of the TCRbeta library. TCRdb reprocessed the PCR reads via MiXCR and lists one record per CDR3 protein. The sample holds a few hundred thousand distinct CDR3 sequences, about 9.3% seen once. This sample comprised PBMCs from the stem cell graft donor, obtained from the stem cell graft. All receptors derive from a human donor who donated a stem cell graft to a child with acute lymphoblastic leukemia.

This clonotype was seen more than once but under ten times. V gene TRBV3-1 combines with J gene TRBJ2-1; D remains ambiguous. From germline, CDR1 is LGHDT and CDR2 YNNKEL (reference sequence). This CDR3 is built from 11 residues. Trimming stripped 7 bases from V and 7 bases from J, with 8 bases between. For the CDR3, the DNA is TGTGCCAGCAATCACGGGAATGAGCAGTTCTTC. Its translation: CASNHGNEQFF.

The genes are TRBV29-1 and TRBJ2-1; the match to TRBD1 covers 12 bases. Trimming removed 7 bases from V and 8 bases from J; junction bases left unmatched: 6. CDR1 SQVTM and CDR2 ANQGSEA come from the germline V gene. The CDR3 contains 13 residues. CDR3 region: CSGGQGALDEQFF. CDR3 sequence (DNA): TGCAGCGGGGGACAGGGGGCTTTGGATGAGCAGTTCTTC.

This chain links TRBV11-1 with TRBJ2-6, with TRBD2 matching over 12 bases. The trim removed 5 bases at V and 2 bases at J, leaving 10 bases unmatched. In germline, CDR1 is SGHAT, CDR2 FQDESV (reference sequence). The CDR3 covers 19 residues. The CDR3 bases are TGTGCCAGCAGCCCAGGGTCTAGCGGGAGGGCCGCTGGGGCCAACGTCCTGACTTTC. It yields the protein CASSPGSSGRAAGANVLTF.

CDR3 bases: TGTGCCAGCAGCCCCGCCGCCTTTTACGAGCAGTACTTC. It encodes CASSPAAFYEQYF. The chain combines TRBV7-2 with TRBJ2-7, with no clear D. There are 13 residues in the CDR3. In germline, CDR1 is SGHTA, CDR2 FQGNSA. The V end was cut by 5 bases, the J end by 4 bases, with 12 bases between.